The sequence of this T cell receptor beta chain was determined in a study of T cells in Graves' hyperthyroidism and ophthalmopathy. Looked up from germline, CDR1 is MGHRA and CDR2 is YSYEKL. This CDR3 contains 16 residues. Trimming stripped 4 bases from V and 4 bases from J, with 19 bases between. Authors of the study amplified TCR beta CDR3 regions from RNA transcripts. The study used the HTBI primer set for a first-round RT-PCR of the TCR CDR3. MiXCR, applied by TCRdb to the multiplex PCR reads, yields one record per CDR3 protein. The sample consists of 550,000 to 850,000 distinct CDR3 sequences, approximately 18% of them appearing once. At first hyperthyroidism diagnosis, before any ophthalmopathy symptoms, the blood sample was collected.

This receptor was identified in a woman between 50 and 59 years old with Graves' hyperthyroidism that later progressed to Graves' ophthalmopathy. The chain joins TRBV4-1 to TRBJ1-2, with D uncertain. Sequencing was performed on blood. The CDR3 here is CASSLSNRAGSYGYTF. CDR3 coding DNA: TGCGCCAGCAGCCTTTCGAACCGGGCGGGATCCTATGGCTACACCTTC.